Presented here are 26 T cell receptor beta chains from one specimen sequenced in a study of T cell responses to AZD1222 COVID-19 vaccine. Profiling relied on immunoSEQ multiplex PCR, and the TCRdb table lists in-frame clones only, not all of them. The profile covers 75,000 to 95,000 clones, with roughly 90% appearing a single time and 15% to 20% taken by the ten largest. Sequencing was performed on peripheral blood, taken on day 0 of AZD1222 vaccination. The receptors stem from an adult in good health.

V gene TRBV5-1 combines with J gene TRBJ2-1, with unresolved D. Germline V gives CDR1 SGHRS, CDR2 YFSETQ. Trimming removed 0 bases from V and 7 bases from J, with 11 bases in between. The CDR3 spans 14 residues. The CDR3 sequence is CASSLGSHGNEQFF. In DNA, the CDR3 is TGCGCCAGCAGCTTGGGAAGCCACGGAAATGAGCAGTTCTTC.

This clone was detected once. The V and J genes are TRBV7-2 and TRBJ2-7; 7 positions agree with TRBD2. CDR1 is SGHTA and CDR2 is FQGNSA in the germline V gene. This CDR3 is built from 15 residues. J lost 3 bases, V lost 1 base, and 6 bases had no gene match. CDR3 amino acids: CASSLDRGRDYEQYF. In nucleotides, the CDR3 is TGTGCCAGCAGCTTAGATCGCGGGAGAGACTACGAGCAGTACTTC.

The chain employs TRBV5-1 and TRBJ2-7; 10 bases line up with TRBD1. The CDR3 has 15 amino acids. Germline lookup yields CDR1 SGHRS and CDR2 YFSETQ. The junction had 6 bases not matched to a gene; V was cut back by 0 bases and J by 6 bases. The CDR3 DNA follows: TGCGCCAGCAGCTTGGCGGGACAGGGGATAGGCGAGCAGTACTTC. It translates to CASSLAGQGIGEQYF.

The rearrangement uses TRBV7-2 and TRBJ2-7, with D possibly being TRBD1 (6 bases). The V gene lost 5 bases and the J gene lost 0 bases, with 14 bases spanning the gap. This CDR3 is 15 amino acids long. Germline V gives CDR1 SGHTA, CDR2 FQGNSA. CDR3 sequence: CASSPGAGVSYEQYF. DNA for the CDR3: TGTGCCAGCAGCCCAGGGGCAGGGGTCTCCTACGAGCAGTACTTC.

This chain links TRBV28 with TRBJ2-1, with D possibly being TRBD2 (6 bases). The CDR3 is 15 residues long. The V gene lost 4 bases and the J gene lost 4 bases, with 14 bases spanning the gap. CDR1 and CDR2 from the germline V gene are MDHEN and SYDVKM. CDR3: CASSSRRAGYNEQFF. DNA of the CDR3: TGTGCCAGCAGTTCCCGGAGGGCGGGGTACAATGAGCAGTTCTTC.

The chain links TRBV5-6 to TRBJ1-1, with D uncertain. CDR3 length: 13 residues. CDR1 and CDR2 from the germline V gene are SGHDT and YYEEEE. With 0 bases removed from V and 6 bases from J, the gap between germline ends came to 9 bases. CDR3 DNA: TGTGCCAGCAGCTTGGTAGCAGGCCCTGAAGCTTTCTTT. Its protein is CASSLVAGPEAFF. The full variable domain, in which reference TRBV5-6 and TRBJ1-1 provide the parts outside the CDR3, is DAGVTQSPTHLIKTRGQQVTLRCSPKSGHDTVSWYQQALGQGPQFIFQYYEEEERQRGNFPDRFSGHQFPNYSSELNVNALLLGDSALYLCASSLVAGPEAFFGQGTRLTVV.

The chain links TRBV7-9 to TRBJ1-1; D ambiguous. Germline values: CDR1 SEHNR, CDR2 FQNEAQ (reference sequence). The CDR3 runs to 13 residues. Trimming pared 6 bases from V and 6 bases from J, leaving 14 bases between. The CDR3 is CASRFPPEAEAFF. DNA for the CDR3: TGTGCCAGCAGGTTCCCCCCGGAAGCTGAAGCTTTCTTT.

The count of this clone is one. The CDR3 protein is CASSLRLAGDTDTQYF. Written as DNA, the CDR3 is TGTGCCAGCAGCTTGAGACTAGCGGGCGACACAGATACGCAGTATTTT. This chain joins TRBV5-4 and TRBJ2-3, with 10 bases identical to TRBD2. The CDR3 is made up of 16 amino acids. J lost 2 bases, V lost 1 base, and 4 bases had no gene match. Germline V gene data show CDR1 as SGHNT and CDR2 as YYREEE (reference sequence).

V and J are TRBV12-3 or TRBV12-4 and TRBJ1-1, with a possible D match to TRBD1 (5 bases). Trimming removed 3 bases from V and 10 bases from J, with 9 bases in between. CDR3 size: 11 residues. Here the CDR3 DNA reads TGTGCCAGCAGTTTGACCGGGGGAGCTTTCTTT. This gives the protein CASSLTGGAFF.

CDR3 nucleotides: TGTGCCAGCAGCTTATCTGAGGGGTCCGTCTATGGCTACACCTTC. Translating it yields CASSLSEGSVYGYTF. The rearrangement uses TRBV7-3 and TRBJ1-2; D perhaps matches TRBD1 (5 bases). Germline V lookup: CDR1 SGHTA, CDR2 FQGTGA. This CDR3 is built from 15 residues. The germline V and J ends were trimmed by 2 bases and 4 bases, with 14 bases remaining between them.

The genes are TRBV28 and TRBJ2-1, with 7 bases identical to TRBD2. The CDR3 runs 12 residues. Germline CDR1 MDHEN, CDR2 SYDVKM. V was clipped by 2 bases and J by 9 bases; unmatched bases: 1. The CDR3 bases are TGTGCCAGCAGTTTAGCGGGAGCTGAGCAGTTCTTC. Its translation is CASSLAGAEQFF.

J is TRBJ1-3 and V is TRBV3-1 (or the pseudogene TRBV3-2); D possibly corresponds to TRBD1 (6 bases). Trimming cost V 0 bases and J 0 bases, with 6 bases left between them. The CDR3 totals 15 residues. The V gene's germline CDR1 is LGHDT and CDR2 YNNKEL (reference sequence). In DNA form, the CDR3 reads TGTGCCAGCAGCCAAGACAGGGGCTCTGGAAACACCATATATTTT. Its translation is CASSQDRGSGNTIYF.

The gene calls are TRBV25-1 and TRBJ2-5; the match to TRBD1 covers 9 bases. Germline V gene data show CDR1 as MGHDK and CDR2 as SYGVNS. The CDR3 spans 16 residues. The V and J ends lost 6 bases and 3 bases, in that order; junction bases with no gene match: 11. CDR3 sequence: CASSGAGTGIEETQYF. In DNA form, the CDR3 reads TGTGCCAGCAGCGGGGCCGGGACAGGGATCGAAGAGACCCAGTACTTC.

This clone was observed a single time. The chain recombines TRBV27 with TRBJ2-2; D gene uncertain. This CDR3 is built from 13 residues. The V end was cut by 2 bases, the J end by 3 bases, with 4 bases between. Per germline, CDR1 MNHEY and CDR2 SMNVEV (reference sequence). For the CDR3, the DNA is TGTGCCAGCAGTTTACGGGACACCGGGGAGCTGTTTTTT. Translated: CASSLRDTGELFF.

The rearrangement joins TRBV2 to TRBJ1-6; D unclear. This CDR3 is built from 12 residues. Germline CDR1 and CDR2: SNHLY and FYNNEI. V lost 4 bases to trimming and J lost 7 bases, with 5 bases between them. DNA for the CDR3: TGTGCCAGCAGTGTAGGGAATTCACCCCTCCACTTT. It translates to CASSVGNSPLHF.

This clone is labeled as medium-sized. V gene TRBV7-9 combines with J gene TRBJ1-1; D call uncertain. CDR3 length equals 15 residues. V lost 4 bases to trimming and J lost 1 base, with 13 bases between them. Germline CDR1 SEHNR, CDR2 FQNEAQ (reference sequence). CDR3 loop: CASSSTPTPNTEAFF. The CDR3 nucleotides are TGTGCCAGCAGCTCCACCCCTACACCGAACACTGAAGCTTTCTTT.

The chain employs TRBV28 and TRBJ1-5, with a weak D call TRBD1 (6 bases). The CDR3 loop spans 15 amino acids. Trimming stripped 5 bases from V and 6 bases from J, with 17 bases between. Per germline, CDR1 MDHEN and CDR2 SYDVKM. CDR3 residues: CASSRQEAGGQPQHF. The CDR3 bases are TGTGCCAGCAGTCGACAGGAGGCCGGGGGTCAGCCCCAGCATTTT. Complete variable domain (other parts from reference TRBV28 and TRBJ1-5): DVKVTQSSRYLVKRTGEKVFLECVQDMDHENMFWYRQDPGLGLRLIYFSYDVKMKEKGDIPEGYSVSREKKERFSLILESASTNQTSMYLCASSRQEAGGQPQHFGDGTRLSIL.

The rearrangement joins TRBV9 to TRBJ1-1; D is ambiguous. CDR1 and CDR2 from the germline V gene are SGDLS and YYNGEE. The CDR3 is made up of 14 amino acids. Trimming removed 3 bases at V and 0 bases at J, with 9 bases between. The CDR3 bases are TGTGCCAGCAGCGCCAGCCTTCTGAACACTGAAGCTTTCTTT. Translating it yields CASSASLLNTEAFF.

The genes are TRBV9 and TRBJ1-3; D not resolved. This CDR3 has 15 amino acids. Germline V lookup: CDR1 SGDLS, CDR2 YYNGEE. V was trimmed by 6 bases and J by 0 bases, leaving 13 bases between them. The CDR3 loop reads CASNPGPSSGNTIYF. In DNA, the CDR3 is TGTGCCAGCAACCCCGGACCTTCCTCTGGAAACACCATATATTTT.

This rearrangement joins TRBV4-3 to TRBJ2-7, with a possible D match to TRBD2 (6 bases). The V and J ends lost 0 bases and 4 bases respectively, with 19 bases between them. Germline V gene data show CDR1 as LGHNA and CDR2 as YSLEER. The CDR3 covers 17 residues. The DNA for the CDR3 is TGCGCCAGCAGCCAAGAGTGGAGCGGGCGCCCCGCTTACGAGCAGTACTTC. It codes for CASSQEWSGRPAYEQYF.

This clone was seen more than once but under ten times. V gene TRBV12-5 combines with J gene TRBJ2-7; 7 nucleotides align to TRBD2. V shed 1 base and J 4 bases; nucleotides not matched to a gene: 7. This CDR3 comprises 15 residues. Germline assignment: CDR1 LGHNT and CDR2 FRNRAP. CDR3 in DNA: TGTGCTAGTGGTTTGGGTGGACTAGGAGGTTACGAGCAGTACTTC. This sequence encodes CASGLGGLGGYEQYF.

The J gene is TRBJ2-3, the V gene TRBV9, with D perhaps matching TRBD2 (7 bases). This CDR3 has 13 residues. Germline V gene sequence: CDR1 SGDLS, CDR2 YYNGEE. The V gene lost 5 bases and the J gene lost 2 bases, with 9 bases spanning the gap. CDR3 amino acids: CASRRGPTDTQYF. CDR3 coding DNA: TGTGCCAGCAGGCGGGGGCCCACAGATACGCAGTATTTT.

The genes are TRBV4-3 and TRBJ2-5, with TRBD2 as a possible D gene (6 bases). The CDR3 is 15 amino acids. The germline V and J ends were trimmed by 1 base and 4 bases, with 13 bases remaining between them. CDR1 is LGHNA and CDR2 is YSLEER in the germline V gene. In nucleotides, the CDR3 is TGCGCCAGCAGCCAAGTGGGGGACTTGAGAGAGACCCAGTACTTC. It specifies CASSQVGDLRETQYF.

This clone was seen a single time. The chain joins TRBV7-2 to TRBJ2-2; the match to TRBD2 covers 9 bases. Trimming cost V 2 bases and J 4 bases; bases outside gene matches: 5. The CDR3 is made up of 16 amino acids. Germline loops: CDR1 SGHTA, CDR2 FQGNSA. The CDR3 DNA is TGTGCCAGCAGCTTACGCGGGGGGGCGAGCACCGGGGAGCTGTTTTTT. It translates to CASSLRGGASTGELFF. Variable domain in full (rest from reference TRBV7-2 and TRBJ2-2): GAGVSQSPSNKVTEKGKDVELRCDPISGHTALYWYRQSLGQGLEFLIYFQGNSAPDKSGLPSDRFSAERTGGSVSTLTIQRTQQEDSAVYLCASSLRGGASTGELFFGEGSRLTVL.

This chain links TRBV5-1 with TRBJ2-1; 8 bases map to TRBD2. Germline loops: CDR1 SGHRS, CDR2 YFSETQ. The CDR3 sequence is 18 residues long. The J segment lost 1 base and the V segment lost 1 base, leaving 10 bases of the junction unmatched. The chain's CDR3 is CASSLKGLDGTSYNEQFF. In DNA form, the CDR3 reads TGCGCCAGCAGCTTGAAGGGACTAGACGGGACTTCCTACAATGAGCAGTTCTTC.

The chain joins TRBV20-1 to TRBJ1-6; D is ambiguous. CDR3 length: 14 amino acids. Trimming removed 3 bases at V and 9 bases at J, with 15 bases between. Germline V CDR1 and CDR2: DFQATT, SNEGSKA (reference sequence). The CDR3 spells CSASVGNRLSPLHF. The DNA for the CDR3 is TGCAGTGCTAGTGTGGGGAATCGGCTTTCACCCCTCCACTTT.